The 20 T cell receptor beta chains reported below all come from one sample, sequenced in a study of OX40 agonist ivuxolimab in advanced cancers. Data came from immunoSEQ multiplex PCR; TCRdb stores just in-frame clones and leaves some out. The table shows tens of thousands of clones, with 80% to 90% occurring only once. The sequenced sample was CD4+ or CD8+ T cells sorted from blood, obtained in a trial of the OX40 agonist ivuxolimab. The receptors here all came from an adult with an advanced solid tumor such as melanoma, head and neck, liver or kidney cancer.

The J gene is TRBJ2-7, the V gene TRBV7-8; D gene uncertain. This CDR3 spans 13 amino acids. Looked up from germline, CDR1 is SGHVS and CDR2 is FQNEAQ. V was trimmed by 5 bases and J by 1 base, leaving 9 bases between them. The CDR3 DNA follows: TGTGCCAGCAGCCCGCAGAGGTCCTACGAGCAGTACTTC. Amino acid sequence: CASSPQRSYEQYF. Using reference TRBV7-8 and TRBJ2-7 for the parts outside the CDR3, the full variable domain is GAGVSQSPRYKVAKRGQDVALRCDPISGHVSLFWYQQALGQGPEFLTYFQNEAQLDKSGLPSDRFFAERPEGSVSTLKIQRTQQEDSAVYLCASSPQRSYEQYFGPGTRLTVT.

The rearrangement uses TRBV19 and TRBJ2-2, with 10 bases lining up with TRBD1. CDR1 LNHDA and CDR2 SQIVND come from the germline V gene (reference sequence). The CDR3 contains 16 residues. V was clipped by 7 bases and J by 6 bases; unmatched bases: 11. CDR3 nucleotides: TGTGCCAGTACGAGGGGACAGGGGCGCAGACCCGGGGAGCTGTTTTTT. The encoded protein is CASTRGQGRRPGELFF.

The chain's CDR3 is CASSLDQSSTEAFF. CDR3 coding DNA: TGTGCCAGCAGCTTAGACCAATCGAGCACTGAAGCTTTCTTT. V gene TRBV7-9 combines with J gene TRBJ1-1; D gene uncertain. The V end was cut by 1 base, the J end by 4 bases, with 10 bases between. This CDR3 is built from 14 residues. CDR1 and CDR2 (germline): SEHNR, FQNEAQ (reference sequence).

The rearrangement joins TRBV28 to TRBJ2-1; no clear D gene. The V end was cut by 4 bases, the J end by 5 bases, with 12 bases between. CDR1 and CDR2 from the germline V gene are MDHEN and SYDVKM. CDR3 length: 14 residues. In nucleotides, the CDR3 is TGTGCCAGCAGTTCGGTACAGCGACACAATGAGCAGTTCTTC. Protein product: CASSSVQRHNEQFF.

With regard to this clone: Other DNA sequences in the sample encode the same CDR3. The chain has TRBV28 and TRBJ2-5; D is unclear. V lost 1 base to trimming and J lost 4 bases, with 4 bases between them. This CDR3 region has 12 residues. In germline, CDR1 is MDHEN, CDR2 SYDVKM. The CDR3 DNA sequence: TGTGCCAGCAGTTTATTGGGAGAGACCCAGTACTTC. This translates into CASSLLGETQYF.

This clone came up once. The chain combines TRBV28 with TRBJ1-2; D is ambiguous. Deletions cut 6 bases from V and 4 bases from J, with 12 bases between. This CDR3 comprises 13 residues. Per germline, CDR1 MDHEN and CDR2 SYDVKM. The CDR3 DNA reads TGTGCCAGCAGGCTGGCAGCCCCCTATGGCTACACCTTC. This codes for CASRLAAPYGYTF.

The chain uses TRBV9 and TRBJ2-5, with TRBD2 matching over 8 bases. CDR1 and CDR2 (germline): SGDLS, YYNGEE. This CDR3 spans 18 amino acids. The ends lost 0 bases at V and 1 base at J; junction bases unmatched: 11. The DNA for the CDR3 is TGTGCCAGCAGCGTAGGGACCCCACTAGCGGCCCTCCAAGAGACCCAGTACTTC. Translating it yields CASSVGTPLAALQETQYF.

The genes are TRBV11-3 and TRBJ1-1; 8 bases align to TRBD1. CDR1 and CDR2 (germline): SGHNT, YENEEA. The CDR3 has 15 residues. Unmatched junction bases numbered 6, after V lost 5 bases and J lost 1 base. Here the CDR3 reads CASSPGQGRNTEAFF. CDR3 DNA sequence: TGTGCCAGCAGCCCCGGACAGGGACGGAACACTGAAGCTTTCTTT.

This chain links TRBV28 with TRBJ1-2; D is unclear. The CDR3 sequence is 14 residues long. Trimming removed 1 base at V and 2 bases at J, with 8 bases between. In germline, CDR1 is MDHEN, CDR2 SYDVKM. CDR3 loop: CASSLYGGNYGYTF. The CDR3 DNA reads as TGTGCCAGCAGTTTATACGGCGGAAACTATGGCTACACCTTC.

The CDR3 DNA reads TGTGCCAGCAGTTCCCCCTCCGTCTGGAATGAGCAGTTCTTC. Encoded protein: CASSSPSVWNEQFF. The gene calls are TRBV28 and TRBJ2-1; no clear D. The V and J ends lost 4 bases and 7 bases respectively, with 14 bases between them. The CDR3 is 14 residues long. CDR1 is MDHEN, CDR2 SYDVKM, per germline.

J is TRBJ2-7 and V is TRBV2, with D possibly being TRBD2 (6 bases). The CDR3 has 17 amino acids. The germline CDR1 and CDR2 sequences are SNHLY and FYNNEI. Between the trimmed V and J ends, which lost 4 bases and 0 bases, there was a span of 19 bases. CDR3 sequence: CASSGGVRSATSYEQYF. CDR3 nucleotides: TGTGCCAGCAGTGGGGGGGTTAGGAGTGCGACCTCCTACGAGCAGTACTTC.

The chain combines TRBV6-1 with TRBJ2-7, with 7 bases aligning to TRBD1. The CDR3 spans 13 residues. Per germline, CDR1 MNHNS and CDR2 SASEGT. V was pared by 8 bases and J by 3 bases, with 7 bases of the junction left unmatched. CDR3 DNA sequence: TGTGCCAGCTTGGACAGGAGTTACTACGAGCAGTACTTC. Residues: CASLDRSYYEQYF.

This clone was detected a few times. The V gene is TRBV19, the J gene TRBJ1-3; D not certain. The CDR3 length is 15 residues. Germline CDR1 is LNHDA and CDR2 is SQIVND (reference sequence). Trimming removed 2 bases from V and 7 bases from J, with 15 bases in between. CDR3 coding DNA: TGTGCCAGTAGTATATACTCGCTGCGAGGGAACACCATATATTTT. Translation: CASSIYSLRGNTIYF.

This clone has a single count. The rearrangement uses TRBV11-2 and TRBJ2-7; TRBD1 or TRBD2 may be the D gene (5 bases each). The germline V gene has CDR1 SGHAT and CDR2 FQNNGV. CDR3 length: 14 amino acids. The V gene lost 3 bases and the J gene lost 9 bases, with 18 bases spanning the gap. The CDR3 sequence: CASSFTGRPFGQYF. The CDR3 DNA reads TGTGCCAGCAGCTTTACGGGACGGCCTTTCGGGCAGTACTTC.

The chain links TRBV5-4 to TRBJ2-1; D is uncertain. V lost 2 bases and J lost 0, with 9 bases in between. CDR3 length equals 15 residues. Germline loops: CDR1 SGHNT, CDR2 YYREEE (reference sequence). The CDR3: CASSFRLSSYNEQFF. Written as DNA, the CDR3 is TGTGCCAGCAGCTTCCGGCTGAGCTCCTACAATGAGCAGTTCTTC.

This sequence joins TRBV27 and TRBJ1-5; D is perhaps TRBD1 (6 bases). Trimming took off 9 bases at V and 3 bases at J, with 15 bases between the two ends. The germline V gene encodes CDR1 MNHEY and CDR2 SMNVEV (reference sequence). The CDR3 has 14 residues. The CDR3 loop reads CASQLTGFNQPQHF. In DNA form, the CDR3 reads TGTGCCAGTCAACTAACAGGGTTCAATCAGCCCCAGCATTTT.

This sequence joins TRBV15 and TRBJ2-1; no clear D gene. The CDR3 contains 14 residues. The V end lost 0 bases, the J end lost 6 bases, and 9 bases lay between the germline ends. Germline V gives CDR1 LNHNV, CDR2 YYDKDF (reference sequence). CDR3 DNA sequence: TGTGCCACCAGCAGAGACTGGAAAGGCAATGAGCAGTTCTTC. Translating gives CATSRDWKGNEQFF.

V usage is TRBV7-9 and J usage is TRBJ1-2, with TRBD1 matching 7 bases. V lost 4 bases and J lost 7; bases outside the gene matches: 6. Looked up from germline, CDR1 is SEHNR and CDR2 is FQNEAQ (reference sequence). The length of the CDR3 is 13 residues. The DNA for the CDR3 is TGTGCCAGCAGCTCAGCCCACAGGGGTGGCTACACCTTC. Protein: CASSSAHRGGYTF.

This chain joins TRBV6-5 and TRBJ1-2; D is unresolved. The CDR3 runs to 14 residues. Trimming took 5 bases from V and 2 from J, leaving 12 bases between them. CDR1 is MNHEY, CDR2 SVGAGI, per germline. CDR3 sequence reads: CASSEIVGNYGYTF. The DNA for the CDR3 is TGTGCCAGCAGTGAAATTGTGGGAAACTATGGCTACACCTTC.

The chain is built from TRBV6-1 and TRBJ2-7, with 12 positions matching TRBD1. The CDR3 covers 16 residues. CDR1 is MNHNS, CDR2 SASEGT, per germline. J was trimmed by 6 bases and V by 4 bases; bases with no gene match: 10. CDR3 residues: CASSGPRDRGHREQYF. The CDR3 nucleotides read TGTGCCAGCAGTGGGCCCCGGGACAGGGGGCACCGCGAGCAGTACTTC.